This entry is about one TCR beta chain. Its antigen is not known. Sample-barcoded 5' priming and a J-beta primer mix drove a second PCR of roughly 6 to 12 cycles. From the 5' RACE reads, TCRdb called clonotypes with MiXCR, one entry per CDR3 protein. The table records hundreds of thousands of distinct CDR3 sequences, 24% of them present only once. This entry is derived from a study of blood T cells in healthy people across ages. Every donor contributed about 10 milliliters of peripheral blood by blood draw. Study observations and caveats: Diversity of TCR beta per million T cells declined in a roughly linear way with age. TCR beta diversity correlated strongly with naive T cell percentage.

V shed 5 bases and J shed 7 bases, with 12 bases lying between them. This CDR3 comprises 13 residues. Germline V gives CDR1 SGHAT, CDR2 FQNNGV. A further study also used this sample, focusing on T cells of mothers and their children. From that paper: Each mother gave over 9.5 million TCR beta CDR3 reads; each child, about 3 million.

Sequenced input: blood. This TCR was recovered from a boy between 5 and 17 years old in good health. The V call is TRBV11-2, the J call TRBJ2-4; D unresolved. CDR3 residues: CASSPIDSNIQYF. The CDR3 DNA reads TGTGCCAGCAGCCCAATAGACTCGAACATTCAGTACTTC. The variable domain in full, completed from reference TRBV11-2 and TRBJ2-4, reads EAGVAQSPRYKIIEKRQSVAFWCNPISGHATLYWYQQILGQGPKLLIQFQNNGVVDDSQLPKDRFSAERLKGVDSTLKIQPAKLEDSAVYLCASSPIDSNIQYFGAGTRLSVL.